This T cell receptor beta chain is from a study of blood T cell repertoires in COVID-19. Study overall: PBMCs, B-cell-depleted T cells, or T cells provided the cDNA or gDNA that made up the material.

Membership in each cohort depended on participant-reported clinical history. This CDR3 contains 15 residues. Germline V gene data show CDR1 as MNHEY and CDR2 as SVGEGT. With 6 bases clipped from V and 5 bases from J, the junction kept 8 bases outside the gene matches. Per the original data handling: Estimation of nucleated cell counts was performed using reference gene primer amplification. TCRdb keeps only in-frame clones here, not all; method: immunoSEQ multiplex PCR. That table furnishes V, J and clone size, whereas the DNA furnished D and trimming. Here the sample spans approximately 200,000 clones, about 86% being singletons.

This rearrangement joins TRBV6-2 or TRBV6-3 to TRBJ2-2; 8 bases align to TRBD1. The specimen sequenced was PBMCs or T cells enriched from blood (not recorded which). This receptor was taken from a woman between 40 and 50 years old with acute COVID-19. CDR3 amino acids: CASSLWGQETGELFF. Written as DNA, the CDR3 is TGTGCCAGCAGCTTGTGGGGACAGGAAACCGGGGAGCTGTTTTTT.